The 13 T cell receptor beta chains below all came from one sample that was sequenced in a study of cytomegalovirus exposure and HLA in healthy donors. Sequenced by immunoSEQ multiplex PCR; TCRdb stores in-frame clones only, minus some. The sample lists some 320,000 clones, roughly 87% occurring once. Material for sequencing was PBMCs. The source is a woman in her 30s in good health and CMV-seropositive.

V is TRBV2 and J is TRBJ2-7; D gene ambiguous. Germline V gives CDR1 SNHLY, CDR2 FYNNEI. Trimming took 6 bases from V and 4 from J, leaving 10 bases between them. CDR3 size: 12 residues. The CDR3 DNA follows: TGTGCCAGCAGGGCGGCCGGATACGAGCAGTACTTC. Translating it yields CASRAAGYEQYF.

The chain couples TRBV9 to TRBJ2-1, with 7 bases aligning to TRBD1. The junction had 4 bases not matched to a gene; V was cut back by 4 bases and J by 3 bases. Germline values: CDR1 SGDLS, CDR2 YYNGEE. The CDR3 is 14 residues long. The CDR3 DNA sequence: TGTGCCAGCAGCACCTGGGACAGCTACAATGAGCAGTTCTTC. Amino acids: CASSTWDSYNEQFF.

The chain employs TRBV27 and TRBJ2-5, with TRBD1 as a possible D gene (5 bases). There are 15 residues in the CDR3. Germline V gives CDR1 MNHEY, CDR2 SMNVEV (reference sequence). Trimming left V 0 bases short and J 6 bases short, with 14 bases between. The CDR3 coding sequence is TGTGCCAGCAGTTTATCTCGGCAGGGTCAGCAGACCCAGTACTTC. Protein: CASSLSRQGQQTQYF.

V usage is TRBV5-1 and J usage is TRBJ2-7; a possible D gene is TRBD1 (6 bases). CDR1 SGHRS and CDR2 YFSETQ come from the germline V gene. The V gene lost 2 bases and the J gene lost 3 bases, with 9 bases spanning the gap. CDR3 size: 13 residues. CDR3 nucleotides: TGCGCCAGCAGCTTCCAAGGGGGCTACGAGCAGTACTTC. This codes for CASSFQGGYEQYF.

This rearrangement joins TRBV28 to TRBJ2-3, with D possibly matching TRBD1 (6 bases). Trimming took 6 bases from V and 2 from J, leaving 18 bases between them. Germline values: CDR1 MDHEN, CDR2 SYDVKM. The CDR3 extends over 16 amino acids. DNA for the CDR3: TGTGCCAGCAGAAAACAGGGCGGTTTTTTCACAGATACGCAGTATTTT. It codes for CASRKQGGFFTDTQYF.

This chain joins TRBV28 and TRBJ1-5; TRBD1 matches at 9 bases. Germline lookup yields CDR1 MDHEN and CDR2 SYDVKM. Germline trimming cut 6 bases from V and 2 bases from J; bases unmatched to any gene: 14. The CDR3 has 18 amino acids. The CDR3 bases are TGTGCCAGCAGCGAAATCGGGACAGGGAGTCGTGGCAATCAGCCCCAGCATTTT. Its protein is CASSEIGTGSRGNQPQHF.

The gene calls are TRBV28 and TRBJ2-7; D uncertain. The CDR3 length is 15 residues. Germline CDR1 MDHEN, CDR2 SYDVKM. Trimming took 6 bases from V and 0 from J, leaving 15 bases between them. CDR3 in amino acids: CASRQRAYSSYEQYF. The CDR3 coding sequence is TGTGCCAGCAGACAAAGGGCTTATAGCTCCTACGAGCAGTACTTC.

The CDR3 here is CSVTGNNYEQYF. The CDR3 DNA is TGCAGCGTGACAGGGAATAACTACGAGCAGTACTTC. This chain uses TRBV29-1 with TRBJ2-7; the match to TRBD1 covers 7 bases. The germline V gene encodes CDR1 SQVTM and CDR2 ANQGSEA. The CDR3 totals 12 residues. V lost 6 bases and J lost 3; bases outside the gene matches: 5.

The chain combines TRBV7-9 with TRBJ1-4; 7 bases fit TRBD1. J lost 5 bases, V lost 3 bases, and 6 bases had no gene match. CDR1 is SEHNR, CDR2 FQNEAQ, per germline (reference sequence). There are 15 residues in the CDR3. The CDR3 sequence: CASSFSGTENEKLFF. The DNA for the CDR3 is TGTGCCAGCAGCTTCTCCGGGACAGAAAATGAAAAACTGTTTTTT.

The chain links TRBV9 to TRBJ2-1; 7 nucleotides agree with TRBD2. The CDR3 contains 13 residues. Germline trimming cut 7 bases from V and 4 bases from J; bases unmatched to any gene: 5. Germline V lookup: CDR1 SGDLS, CDR2 YYNGEE. The CDR3: CASGASGYNEQFF. DNA for the CDR3: TGTGCCAGCGGGGCTAGCGGATACAATGAGCAGTTCTTC. The full variable domain, completed using reference TRBV9 and TRBJ2-1, is DSGVTQTPKHLITATGQRVTLRCSPRSGDLSVYWYQQSLDQGLQFLIQYYNGEERAKGNILERFSAQQFPDLHSELNLSSLELGDSALYFCASGASGYNEQFFGPGTRLTVL.

The chain combines TRBV6-6 with TRBJ2-5, with D unresolved. The germline CDR1 and CDR2 sequences are MNHNY and SVGAGI (reference sequence). The CDR3 covers 14 residues. With 0 bases removed from V and 5 bases from J, the gap between germline ends came to 10 bases. The CDR3 sequence is CASSYSWATETQYF. The DNA of the CDR3 is TGTGCCAGCAGTTACTCCTGGGCTACGGAGACCCAGTACTTC.

The rearrangement uses TRBV19 and TRBJ2-1; D call uncertain. The germline gives CDR1 LNHDA, CDR2 SQIVND (reference sequence). Deletions cut 4 bases from V and 4 bases from J, with 14 bases between. The CDR3 is 15 amino acids. CDR3 sequence reads: CASSTSSDLYNEQFF. The CDR3 nucleotides read TGTGCCAGTAGTACGTCGTCGGACCTTTACAATGAGCAGTTCTTC.

CDR3 DNA: TGTGCCAGCAGCGCGGGACTTGACTACAATGAGCAGTTCTTC. This codes for CASSAGLDYNEQFF. The V gene is TRBV7-9, the J gene TRBJ2-1; weak D call: TRBD2 (6 bases). There are 14 residues in the CDR3. The V end lost 5 bases, the J end lost 3 bases, and 11 bases lay between the germline ends. Germline V lookup: CDR1 SEHNR, CDR2 FQNEAQ (reference sequence). Variable domain in full (rest from reference TRBV7-9 and TRBJ2-1): DTGVSQNPRHKITKRGQNVTFRCDPISEHNRLYWYRQTLGQGPEFLTYFQNEAQLEKSRLLSDRFSAERPKGSFSTLEIQRTEQGDSAMYLCASSAGLDYNEQFFGPGTRLTVL.